The 9 T cell receptor beta chains below were found in one sample sequenced in a study of shared clonotypes between healthy human individuals. Produced via immunoSEQ multiplex PCR; TCRdb's table is partial and in-frame only. This table holds roughly 700,000 clones, over 65% found once. Source material: memory CD4+ T cells sorted from blood. Specified subset: CD45RA-negative fraction. The origin of the receptors is a woman in her twenties or thirties in good health.

The gene calls are TRBV30 and TRBJ2-5, with 7 bases lining up with TRBD2. The end of the DNA is better explained by TRBJ2-7, so the J call may be wrong. Looked up from germline, CDR1 is GTSNPN and CDR2 is SVGIG (reference sequence). This CDR3 contains 13 residues. The CDR3 coding sequence is TGTGCCTGGAGTGCCGGGGGGTCCTACGAGCAGTACTTC. It yields the protein CAWSAGGSYEQYF.

Many counts were recorded for this clone. CDR3 loop: CASSADRQPQHF. The CDR3 DNA reads as TGTGCCAGCAGTGCGGACAGACAGCCCCAGCATTTT. The gene calls are TRBV6-6 and TRBJ1-5; D might be TRBD1 (6 bases). Germline V gives CDR1 MNHNY, CDR2 SVGAGI (reference sequence). CDR3 length: 12 residues. Trimming stripped 5 bases from V and 7 bases from J, with 9 bases between.

The V and J genes are TRBV11-2 and TRBJ2-7; tentative D call: TRBD1 (6 bases). V lost 5 bases, J lost 0 bases, and 20 bases lay in between. Germline CDR1 is SGHAT and CDR2 is FQNNGV. The CDR3 spans 17 residues. The DNA of the CDR3 is TGTGCCAGCAGCCCATCTGTAAAGGACAGCCGCTCCTACGAGCAGTACTTC. Translated: CASSPSVKDSRSYEQYF.

The chain links TRBV18 to TRBJ2-5, with D unclear. Trimming stripped 2 bases from V and 4 bases from J, with 5 bases between. Per germline, CDR1 KGHSH and CDR2 LQKENI. This CDR3 contains 12 residues. Here the CDR3 reads CASSPTGETQYF. The CDR3 region has the DNA TGTGCCAGCTCACCAACGGGAGAGACCCAGTACTTC.

In this sample, this clone turned up once. This chain links TRBV7-9 with TRBJ1-5, with D possibly matching TRBD1 (6 bases). The germline V and J ends were trimmed by 4 bases and 4 bases, with 14 bases remaining between them. CDR3 size: 15 residues. Germline lookup yields CDR1 SEHNR and CDR2 FQNEAQ (reference sequence). CDR3: CASSSTRGPNQPQHF. CDR3 in DNA: TGTGCCAGCAGCTCCACACGGGGGCCAAATCAGCCCCAGCATTTT.

The V and J genes are TRBV27 and TRBJ2-3; D gene ambiguous. The ends were cut back, 2 bases at V and 5 bases at J, with 5 bases in the middle. The germline gives CDR1 MNHEY, CDR2 SMNVEV (reference sequence). The CDR3 spans 12 residues. This chain's CDR3 is CASSLLGDTQYF. Written as DNA, the CDR3 is TGTGCCAGCAGTTTACTAGGAGATACGCAGTATTTT.

This sequence joins TRBV2 and TRBJ2-3, with D perhaps TRBD2 (7 bases). Trimming shortened V by 7 bases and J by 3 bases, and 14 bases separated the two germline ends. CDR1 is SNHLY, CDR2 FYNNEI, per germline. The CDR3 runs to 14 residues. Written as DNA, the CDR3 is TGTGCCAGCAACAGGGAGGGCCTTACAGATACGCAGTATTTT. It yields the protein CASNREGLTDTQYF.

A few counts support this clone. This rearrangement joins TRBV5-1 to TRBJ2-2; no firm D call. The V gene lost 0 bases and the J gene lost 4 bases, with 7 bases spanning the gap. The CDR3 length is 14 residues. Germline loops: CDR1 SGHRS, CDR2 YFSETQ. The CDR3 DNA is TGCGCCAGCAGCTTGGAGAAGCCCACCGGGGAGCTGTTTTTT. Its translation: CASSLEKPTGELFF.

This chain links TRBV10-2 with TRBJ2-5, with TRBD2 identical over 13 bases. V shed 6 bases, J shed 2 bases, and the junction held 3 bases outside the gene matches. Germline CDR1 and CDR2: WSHSY and SAAADI. There are 15 residues in the CDR3. The CDR3 DNA follows: TGCGCCAGCAGGGTGGGACTAGCGGGACAAGAGACCCAGTACTTC. Translated, it gives CASRVGLAGQETQYF.